The clone carrying this T cell receptor beta chain appeared many times. The antigen is undetermined. This record comes from a study of T cell repertoires in cytomegalovirus infection. At the level of the study: A matching HLA type, together with CMV infection, was signaled by public TCR beta signatures. Study-wide results and caveats: HLA-C-restricted CMV-specific TCR beta clonotypes were dominant in the ex vivo response.

TCRdb analysed the reads with MiXCR anew, one entry per CDR3 protein. The profile covers 740,000 or so distinct CDR3 sequences, with less than 40% appearing a single time and around 3% taken by the ten largest. The source material was PBMCs. This clonotype was sampled from a human donor in good health (CMV status not recorded). Some clones in this sample may be carry-over from other donors' samples.

For the CDR3, the DNA is TGTGCCAGCAGCCGGGACTGGGTGAACACCGGGGAGCTGTTTTTT. As protein: CASSRDWVNTGELFF. This sequence joins TRBV7-6 and TRBJ2-2; D possibly corresponds to TRBD2 (6 bases). The germline V gene encodes CDR1 SGHVS and CDR2 FNYEAQ. CDR3 length: 15 residues. V shed 5 bases and J shed 1 base, with 11 bases lying between them.